The rows below give T cell receptor beta chains drawn from one sample of a study of T cell changes during pregnancy in multiple sclerosis. Profiled with immunoSEQ multiplex PCR; TCRdb holds only in-frame clones, not every one. The sample holds fewer than 45,000 clones, 91% seen once. Source: CD4+ T cells from peripheral blood mononuclear cells, taken in the third trimester of pregnancy. The receptors here all came from a female donor in good health, enrolled as a control in a pregnancy study. CDR3s include the opening cysteine and the closing phenylalanine or tryptophan. Fields, in order: V gene, J gene, D gene, CDR3 protein, CDR3 DNA. The D gene is left open where the match is weak.

TRBV5-4	TRBJ2-2	NA	CASSLGGQGMGGELFF	TGTGCCAGCAGCTTGGGTGGGCAGGGAATGGGCGGGGAGCTGTTTTTT
TRBV30	TRBJ1-6	NA	CAWTAPGSPLHF	TGTGCCTGGACTGCCCCAGGCTCACCCCTCCACTTT
TRBV5-1	TRBJ2-7	NA	CASSLNPGSSYEQYF	TGCGCCAGCAGCTTGAATCCGGGAAGCTCCTACGAGCAGTACTTC
TRBV2	TRBJ1-2	TRBD1	CASCLDRSIYGYTF	TGTGCCAGCTGCTTGGACAGGTCTATCTATGGCTACACCTTC
TRBV11-3	TRBJ2-3	TRBD2	CASSLRSSGGRTDTQYF	TGTGCCAGCAGCTTAAGGTCTAGCGGGGGACGCACAGATACGCAGTATTTT
TRBV6-6	TRBJ2-1	TRBD1	CASSFSDRDYNEQFF	TGTGCCAGCAGTTTCTCGGACAGGGACTACAATGAGCAGTTCTTC
TRBV11-2	TRBJ2-1	NA	CASSLALANNEQFF	TGTGCCAGCAGCTTAGCTCTAGCCAACAATGAGCAGTTCTTC
TRBV30	TRBJ2-1	TRBD2	CAWSDTLAGGINEQFF	TGTGCCTGGAGTGACACACTAGCGGGTGGGATCAATGAGCAGTTCTTC
TRBV5-4	TRBJ2-3	NA	CASSLFTARSSTDTQYF	TGTGCCAGCAGCTTGTTTACAGCTCGTTCTAGCACAGATACGCAGTATTTT
TRBV5-6	TRBJ1-2	NA	CASSPGTGGGYGYTF	TGTGCCAGCAGCCCCGGGACTGGGGGAGGCTATGGCTACACCTTC
TRBV5-4	TRBJ2-1	TRBD2	CASSLSSGSYNEQFF	TGTGCCAGCAGCTTGTCTAGCGGGAGCTACAATGAGCAGTTCTTC
TRBV15	TRBJ1-2	TRBD1	CATSYGQAYGYTF	TGTGCCACCAGCTATGGACAGGCCTATGGCTACACCTTC
TRBV5-4	TRBJ2-2	TRBD2	CASSLAGGTNTGELFF	TGTGCCAGCAGCTTGGCCGGGGGGACGAACACCGGGGAGCTGTTTTTT
TRBV6-5	TRBJ2-5	NA	CASIGRGETQYF	TGTGCCAGCATAGGCAGGGGCGAGACCCAGTACTTC
TRBV11-1	TRBJ1-6	TRBD1	CASAGGGSPLHF	TGTGCCAGCGCCGGAGGGGGCTCACCCCTCCACTTT